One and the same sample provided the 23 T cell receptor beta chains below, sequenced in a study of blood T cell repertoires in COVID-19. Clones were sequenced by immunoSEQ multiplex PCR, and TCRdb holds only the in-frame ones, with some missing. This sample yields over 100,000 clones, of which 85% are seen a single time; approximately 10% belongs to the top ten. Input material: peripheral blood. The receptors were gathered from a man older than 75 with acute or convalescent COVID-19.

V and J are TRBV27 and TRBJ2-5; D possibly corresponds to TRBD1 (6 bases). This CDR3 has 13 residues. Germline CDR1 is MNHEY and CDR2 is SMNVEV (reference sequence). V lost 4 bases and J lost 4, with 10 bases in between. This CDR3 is CASSSLQGETQYF. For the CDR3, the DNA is TGTGCCAGCAGTTCACTACAGGGAGAGACCCAGTACTTC.

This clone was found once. The CDR3 sequence: CAWSRGAPSGSPLHF. The CDR3 coding sequence is TGTGCCTGGAGCCGCGGGGCGCCGAGTGGTTCACCCCTCCACTTT. The V call is TRBV30, the J call TRBJ1-6; D might be TRBD1 (5 bases). CDR1 is GTSNPN and CDR2 is SVGIG in the germline V gene (reference sequence). V lost 3 bases, J lost 9 bases, and 18 bases lay in between. The CDR3 sequence is 15 residues long.

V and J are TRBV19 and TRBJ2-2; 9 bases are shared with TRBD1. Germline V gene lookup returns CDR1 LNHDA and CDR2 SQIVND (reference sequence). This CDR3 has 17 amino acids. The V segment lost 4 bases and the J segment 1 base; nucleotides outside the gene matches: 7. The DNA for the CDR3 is TGTGCCAGTAGTACAATACCGGGACAGGGGAACACCGGGGAGCTGTTTTTT. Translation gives CASSTIPGQGNTGELFF.

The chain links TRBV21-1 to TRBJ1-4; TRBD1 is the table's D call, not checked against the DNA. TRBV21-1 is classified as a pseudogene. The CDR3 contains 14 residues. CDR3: CASSAQSQGEKLFF. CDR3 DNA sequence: TGTGCCAGCAGCGCCCAATCACAGGGCGAAAAACTGTTTTTT.

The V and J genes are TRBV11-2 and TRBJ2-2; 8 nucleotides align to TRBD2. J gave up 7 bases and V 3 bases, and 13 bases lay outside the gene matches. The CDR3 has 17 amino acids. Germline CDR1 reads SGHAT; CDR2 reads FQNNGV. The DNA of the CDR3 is TGTGCCAGCAGCTTCCCCCGGAGTAGCGGGGCTATCGGGGAGCTGTTTTTT. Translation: CASSFPRSSGAIGELFF.

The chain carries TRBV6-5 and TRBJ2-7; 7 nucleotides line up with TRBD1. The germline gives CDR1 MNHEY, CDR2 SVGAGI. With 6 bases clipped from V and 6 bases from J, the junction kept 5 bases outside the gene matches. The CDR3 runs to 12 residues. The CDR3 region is CASSSTGREQYF. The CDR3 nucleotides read TGTGCCAGCAGCTCGACAGGGCGCGAGCAGTACTTC.

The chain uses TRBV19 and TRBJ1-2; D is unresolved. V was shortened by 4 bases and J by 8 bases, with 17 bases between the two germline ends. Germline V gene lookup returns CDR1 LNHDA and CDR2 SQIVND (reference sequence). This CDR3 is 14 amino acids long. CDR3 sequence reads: CASSRSPMVGGYTF. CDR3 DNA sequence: TGTGCCAGTAGTAGGAGCCCAATGGTAGGAGGCTACACCTTC. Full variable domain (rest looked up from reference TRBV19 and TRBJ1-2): DGGITQSPKYLFRKEGQNVTLSCEQNLNHDAMYWYRQDPGQGLRLIYYSQIVNDFQKGDIAEGYSVSREKKESFPLTVTSAQKNPTAFYLCASSRSPMVGGYTFGSGTRLTVV.

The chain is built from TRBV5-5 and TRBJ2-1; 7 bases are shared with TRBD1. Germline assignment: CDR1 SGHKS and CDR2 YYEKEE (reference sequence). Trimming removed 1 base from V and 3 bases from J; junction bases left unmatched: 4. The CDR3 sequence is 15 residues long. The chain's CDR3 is CASSLTGENYNEQFF. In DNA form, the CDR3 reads TGTGCCAGCAGCTTGACAGGGGAGAACTACAATGAGCAGTTCTTC.

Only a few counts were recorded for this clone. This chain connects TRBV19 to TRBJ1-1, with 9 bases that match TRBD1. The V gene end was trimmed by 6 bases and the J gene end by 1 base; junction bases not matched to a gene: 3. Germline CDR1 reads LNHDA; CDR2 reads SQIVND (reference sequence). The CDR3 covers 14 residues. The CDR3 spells CASSLQGANTEAFF. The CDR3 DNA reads TGTGCCAGTAGCTTACAGGGGGCGAACACTGAAGCTTTCTTT. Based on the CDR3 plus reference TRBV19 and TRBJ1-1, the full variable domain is DGGITQSPKYLFRKEGQNVTLSCEQNLNHDAMYWYRQDPGQGLRLIYYSQIVNDFQKGDIAEGYSVSREKKESFPLTVTSAQKNPTAFYLCASSLQGANTEAFFGQGTRLTVV.

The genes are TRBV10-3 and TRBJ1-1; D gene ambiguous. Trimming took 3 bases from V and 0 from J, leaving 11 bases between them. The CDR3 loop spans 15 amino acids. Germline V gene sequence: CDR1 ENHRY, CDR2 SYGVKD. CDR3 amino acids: CAISDPGLMNTEAFF. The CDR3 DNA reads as TGTGCCATCAGTGATCCGGGTCTGATGAACACTGAAGCTTTCTTT.

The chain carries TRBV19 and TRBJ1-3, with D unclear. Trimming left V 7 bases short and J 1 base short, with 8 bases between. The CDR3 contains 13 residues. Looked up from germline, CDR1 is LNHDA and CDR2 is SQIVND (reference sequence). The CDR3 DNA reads TGTGCCAGTACCCCCGTTTCTGGAAACACCATATATTTT. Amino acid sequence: CASTPVSGNTIYF. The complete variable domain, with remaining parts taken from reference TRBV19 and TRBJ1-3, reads DGGITQSPKYLFRKEGQNVTLSCEQNLNHDAMYWYRQDPGQGLRLIYYSQIVNDFQKGDIAEGYSVSREKKESFPLTVTSAQKNPTAFYLCASTPVSGNTIYFGEGSWLTVV.

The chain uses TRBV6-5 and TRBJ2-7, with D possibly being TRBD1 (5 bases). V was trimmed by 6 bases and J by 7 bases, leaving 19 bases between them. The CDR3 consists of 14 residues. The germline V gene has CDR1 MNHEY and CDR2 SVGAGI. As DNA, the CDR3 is TGTGCCAGCAGCTCCCTGGGGCCCTCCGGGGAGCAGTACTTC. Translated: CASSSLGPSGEQYF.

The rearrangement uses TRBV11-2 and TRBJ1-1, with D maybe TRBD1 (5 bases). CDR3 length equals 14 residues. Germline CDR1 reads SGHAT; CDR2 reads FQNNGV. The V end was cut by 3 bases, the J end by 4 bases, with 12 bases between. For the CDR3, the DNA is TGTGCCAGCAGCTTCTCGGGGGGAAGCACTGAAGCTTTCTTT. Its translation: CASSFSGGSTEAFF.

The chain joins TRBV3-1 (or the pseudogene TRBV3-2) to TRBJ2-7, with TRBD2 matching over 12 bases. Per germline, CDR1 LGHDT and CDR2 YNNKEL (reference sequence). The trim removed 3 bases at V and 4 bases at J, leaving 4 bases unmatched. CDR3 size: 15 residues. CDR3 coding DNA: TGTGCCAGCAGCCAGGTGACTAGCGGGAGATACGAGCAGTACTTC. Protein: CASSQVTSGRYEQYF.

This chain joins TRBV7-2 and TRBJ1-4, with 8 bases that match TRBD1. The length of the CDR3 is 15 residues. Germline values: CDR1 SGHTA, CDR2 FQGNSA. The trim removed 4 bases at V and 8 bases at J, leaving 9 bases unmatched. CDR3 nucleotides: TGTGCCAGCAGCTCAAACTCAGGGGGCTACGAAAAACTGTTTTTT. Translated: CASSSNSGGYEKLFF.

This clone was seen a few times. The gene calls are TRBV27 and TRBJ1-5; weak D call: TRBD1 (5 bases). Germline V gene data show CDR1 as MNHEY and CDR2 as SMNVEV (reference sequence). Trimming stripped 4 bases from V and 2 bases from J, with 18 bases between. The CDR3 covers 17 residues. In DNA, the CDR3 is TGTGCCAGCAGTTCCCTCGGGACTATTAGCGGCAATCAGCCCCAGCATTTT. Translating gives CASSSLGTISGNQPQHF.

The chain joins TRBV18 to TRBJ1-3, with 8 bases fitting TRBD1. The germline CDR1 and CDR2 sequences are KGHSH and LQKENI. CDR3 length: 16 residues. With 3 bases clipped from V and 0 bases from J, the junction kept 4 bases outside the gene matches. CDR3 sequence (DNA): TGTGCCAGCTCACCCGGACAGGGTAACTCTGGAAACACCATATATTTT. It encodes CASSPGQGNSGNTIYF.

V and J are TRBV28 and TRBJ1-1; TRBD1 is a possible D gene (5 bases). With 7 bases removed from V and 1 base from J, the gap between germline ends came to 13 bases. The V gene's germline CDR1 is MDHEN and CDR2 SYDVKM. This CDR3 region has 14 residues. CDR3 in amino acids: CASNVGGENTEAFF. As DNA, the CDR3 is TGTGCCAGCAATGTGGGGGGGGAGAACACTGAAGCTTTCTTT.

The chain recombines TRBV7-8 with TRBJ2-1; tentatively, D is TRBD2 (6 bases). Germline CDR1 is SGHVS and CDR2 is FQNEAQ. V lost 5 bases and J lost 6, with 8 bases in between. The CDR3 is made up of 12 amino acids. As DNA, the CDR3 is TGTGCCAGCAGCAGGGGACTCAATGAGCAGTTCTTC. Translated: CASSRGLNEQFF.

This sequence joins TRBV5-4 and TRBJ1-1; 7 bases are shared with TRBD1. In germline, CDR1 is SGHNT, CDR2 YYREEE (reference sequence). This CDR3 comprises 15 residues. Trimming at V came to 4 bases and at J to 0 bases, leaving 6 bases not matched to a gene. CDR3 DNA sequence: TGTGCCAGCAGCCACTTAGACAGGGTGAACACTGAAGCTTTCTTT. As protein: CASSHLDRVNTEAFF. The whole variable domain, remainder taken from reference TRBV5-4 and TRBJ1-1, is ETGVTQSPTHLIKTRGQQVTLRCSSQSGHNTVSWYQQALGQGPQFIFQYYREEENGRGNFPPRFSGLQFPNYSSELNVNALELDDSALYLCASSHLDRVNTEAFFGQGTRLTVV.

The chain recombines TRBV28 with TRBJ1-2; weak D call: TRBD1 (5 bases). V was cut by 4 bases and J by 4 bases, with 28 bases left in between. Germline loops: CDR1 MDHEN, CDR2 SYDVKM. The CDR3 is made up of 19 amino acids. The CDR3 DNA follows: TGTGCCAGCAGTTCCCAAGCAGGGAATCTCCCAACCATGTCCTATGGCTACACCTTC. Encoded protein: CASSSQAGNLPTMSYGYTF.

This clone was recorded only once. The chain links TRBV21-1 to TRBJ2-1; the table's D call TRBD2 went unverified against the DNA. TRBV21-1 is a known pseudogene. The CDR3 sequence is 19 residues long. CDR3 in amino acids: CASSSTGLAGPLLYNEQFF. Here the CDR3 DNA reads TGTGCCAGCAGCTCAACGGGACTAGCGGGGCCGCTCCTCTACAATGAGCAGTTCTTC.

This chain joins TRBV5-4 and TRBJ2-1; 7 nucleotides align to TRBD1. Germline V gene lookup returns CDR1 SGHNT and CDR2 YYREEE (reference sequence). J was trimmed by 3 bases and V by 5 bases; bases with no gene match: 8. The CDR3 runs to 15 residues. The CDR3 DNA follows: TGTGCCAGCAGTGGTCGGGACAGAGTCTACAATGAGCAGTTCTTC. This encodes CASSGRDRVYNEQFF.